Presented here are 26 T cell receptor beta chains from one specimen sequenced in a study of CD8 T cells in Susac syndrome (dated by TCRdb to the late 2010s). Libraries came from the immunoSEQ multiplex PCR assay. RNA was extracted using the RNeasy kit, and roughly 0.5 to 1 ug of the RNA was reverse transcribed with random hexamers. TCRdb applied fastp at Q25 and MiXCR to the public reads, then kept only in-frame beta chains. Rows with a matching CDR3 protein are joined into one entry that keeps the most common DNA and genes. This sample gives around 300,000 distinct CDR3 sequences in total; about nine tenths of them show up just once. More than 0.15% of the sample lies in the top ten. Input material: CD8+ T cells from PBMCs. The receptors shown here come from a human donor with multiple sclerosis.

The rearrangement uses TRBV28 and TRBJ1-5; 7 bases map to TRBD1. J was trimmed by 2 bases and V by 6 bases; bases with no gene match: 10. This CDR3 has 16 residues. Germline V CDR1 and CDR2: MDHEN, SYDVKM. The CDR3 region has the DNA TGTGCCAGCAGAAAACAGGGGTTCTTTCGCAATCAGCCCCAGCATTTT. It encodes CASRKQGFFRNQPQHF.

The V gene is TRBV19, the J gene TRBJ1-1; no clear D gene. This CDR3 comprises 15 residues. The V gene's germline CDR1 is LNHDA and CDR2 SQIVND (reference sequence). The V end was cut by 3 bases, the J end by 0 bases, with 11 bases between. CDR3 sequence: CASSIRGRLNTEAFF. The DNA for the CDR3 is TGTGCCAGTAGTATTCGCGGCAGACTGAACACTGAAGCTTTCTTT.

The chain is built from TRBV7-3 and TRBJ1-1; D gene uncertain. V was clipped by 3 bases and J by 1 base, with 9 bases between them. Germline CDR1 SGHTA, CDR2 FQGTGA. CDR3 length equals 14 residues. In DNA form, the CDR3 reads TGTGCCAGCAGCTTGTCCCTGGGGAACACTGAAGCTTTCTTT. It encodes CASSLSLGNTEAFF.

This CDR3 is CASSLGGDEQFF. The CDR3 coding sequence is TGTGCCAGCTCGCTCGGGGGGGATGAGCAGTTCTTC. The V call is TRBV27, the J call TRBJ2-1; 8 bases agree with TRBD2. Germline V CDR1 and CDR2: MNHEY, SMNVEV (reference sequence). The CDR3 sequence is 12 residues long. With V trimmed by 8 bases and J by 8 bases, 5 bases remained unmatched.

This chain links TRBV4-2 with TRBJ2-1; 13 bases are a match to TRBD2. CDR1 is LGHNA and CDR2 is YNFKEQ in the germline V gene. The CDR3 is 20 residues long. Trimming at V came to 0 bases and at J to 8 bases, leaving 16 bases not matched to a gene. DNA of the CDR3: TGTGCCAGCAGCCAAGAACTACTAGCGGGAGGGCCCAATTTAGGCGATGAGCAGTTCTTC. As protein: CASSQELLAGGPNLGDEQFF.

The J gene is TRBJ1-3, the V gene TRBV20-1, with D possibly matching TRBD1 (6 bases). The V gene's germline CDR1 is DFQATT and CDR2 SNEGSKA (reference sequence). This CDR3 spans 12 amino acids. Trimming pared 6 bases from V and 5 bases from J, leaving 11 bases between. The CDR3 region is CSARDTRNTIYF. The CDR3 DNA sequence: TGCAGTGCCAGGGACACGCGAAACACCATATATTTT.

The chain combines TRBV27 with TRBJ2-5; no firm D call. Looked up from germline, CDR1 is MNHEY and CDR2 is SMNVEV (reference sequence). This CDR3 comprises 13 residues. Trimming left V 5 bases short and J 2 bases short, with 9 bases between. The CDR3 bases are TGTGCCAGCAGTGGGGTATTGCAAGAGACCCAGTACTTC. This sequence encodes CASSGVLQETQYF.

The chain carries TRBV4-3 and TRBJ2-5, with D unclear. V lost 0 bases, J lost 7 bases, and 15 bases lay in between. Germline CDR1 is LGHNA and CDR2 is YSLEER. This CDR3 is built from 15 residues. CDR3 in DNA: TGCGCCAGCAGCCAAGATCTGTCAACTACCGGGACCCAGTACTTC. It codes for CASSQDLSTTGTQYF.

The V gene is TRBV7-9, the J gene TRBJ2-5; TRBD2 matches 13 bases. The J segment lost 5 bases and the V segment lost 8 bases, leaving 8 bases of the junction unmatched. Germline CDR1 and CDR2: SEHNR and FQNEAQ (reference sequence). This CDR3 contains 15 residues. The CDR3 DNA is TGTGCCAGCGTATGGACTAGCGGGGGATTGGAGACCCAGTACTTC. Residues: CASVWTSGGLETQYF.

The rearrangement links TRBV9 to TRBJ2-6, with no clear D. V lost 3 bases and J lost 0, with 10 bases in between. The germline gives CDR1 SGDLS, CDR2 YYNGEE. This CDR3 is built from 16 residues. CDR3 sequence (DNA): TGTGCCAGCAGCGAACGACGGCGCTCTGGGGCCAACGTCCTGACTTTC. Its protein product is CASSERRRSGANVLTF. The full variable domain, with the rest looked up from reference TRBV9 and TRBJ2-6, is DSGVTQTPKHLITATGQRVTLRCSPRSGDLSVYWYQQSLDQGLQFLIQYYNGEERAKGNILERFSAQQFPDLHSELNLSSLELGDSALYFCASSERRRSGANVLTFGAGSRLTVL.

The chain links TRBV4-1 to TRBJ2-7, with no clear D. CDR1 MGHRA and CDR2 YSYEKL come from the germline V gene. The CDR3 spans 14 residues. Trimming took 4 bases from V and 2 from J, leaving 12 bases between them. CDR3 in DNA: TGCGCCAGCAGCCTCCGGGCCACCCCCTACGAGCAGTACTTC. Protein: CASSLRATPYEQYF.

This clonotype was counted a single time. J is TRBJ2-1 and V is TRBV2; D is unclear. There are 15 residues in the CDR3. V lost 0 bases, J lost 7 bases, and 13 bases lay in between. Germline loops: CDR1 SNHLY, CDR2 FYNNEI. The DNA of the CDR3 is TGTGCCAGCAGTGAAGCAGGCGGTTCCGGGAATGAGCAGTTCTTC. Its protein is CASSEAGGSGNEQFF. The entire variable domain, with the rest obtained from reference TRBV2 and TRBJ2-1, is as follows: EPEVTQTPSHQVTQMGQEVILRCVPISNHLYFYWYRQILGQKVEFLVSFYNNEISEKSEIFDDQFSVERPDGSNFTLKIRSTKLEDSAMYFCASSEAGGSGNEQFFGPGTRLTVL.

The chain links TRBV28 to TRBJ2-2, with 7 bases lining up with TRBD1. The CDR3 extends over 14 amino acids. V lost 6 bases and J lost 6; bases outside the gene matches: 7. The germline gives CDR1 MDHEN, CDR2 SYDVKM. The CDR3 DNA is TGTGCCAGCAGCCGGAGACAGGGCCCCGGGGAGCTGTTTTTT. Amino acids: CASSRRQGPGELFF.

The J gene is TRBJ2-7, the V gene TRBV29-1, with TRBD1 identical over 8 bases. The V gene's germline CDR1 is SQVTM and CDR2 ANQGSEA. The junction had 6 bases not matched to a gene; V was cut back by 7 bases and J by 1 base. This CDR3 has 13 residues. The DNA of the CDR3 is TGCAGCGGGAGGACAGGGAATTCCTACGAGCAGTACTTC. As protein: CSGRTGNSYEQYF.

The chain couples TRBV9 to TRBJ1-2, with a possible D match to TRBD1 (6 bases). Looked up from germline, CDR1 is SGDLS and CDR2 is YYNGEE. This CDR3 contains 15 residues. V was clipped by 2 bases and J by 7 bases, with 18 bases between them. CDR3 coding DNA: TGTGCCAGCAGCGTTACAGGGCAGAGTGACGGTGGCTACACCTTC. Translating it yields CASSVTGQSDGGYTF.

CDR3: CASSQEPTGAVGTQYF. CDR3 DNA sequence: TGTGCCAGCAGCCAGGAACCGACAGGGGCGGTCGGGACCCAGTACTTC. The chain carries TRBV4-2 and TRBJ2-5; 8 bases are shared with TRBD1. Germline loops: CDR1 LGHNA, CDR2 YNFKEQ. J gave up 7 bases and V 3 bases, and 13 bases lay outside the gene matches. This CDR3 spans 16 amino acids.

The rearrangement uses TRBV12-3 or TRBV12-4 and TRBJ2-3, with TRBD2 matching 10 bases. The length of the CDR3 is 13 residues. With 6 bases clipped from V and 9 bases from J, the junction kept 6 bases outside the gene matches. CDR3 DNA: TGTGCCAGCAGACCACCTAGCGGGAGAACGCAGTATTTT. It translates to CASRPPSGRTQYF.

This chain joins TRBV28 and TRBJ2-1; 9 bases align to TRBD2. The CDR3 sequence is 16 residues long. Germline V gene lookup returns CDR1 MDHEN and CDR2 SYDVKM. V dropped 2 bases and J dropped 7; count of bases not matched to a gene: 9. In DNA form, the CDR3 reads TGTGCCAGCAGTTTACGGGTACTAGCGGGCAAGAATGAGCAGTTCTTC. Its translation: CASSLRVLAGKNEQFF.

The genes are TRBV7-8 and TRBJ2-2; D may be TRBD1 (6 bases). The V and J ends lost 3 bases and 0 bases respectively, with 17 bases between them. Germline CDR1 is SGHVS and CDR2 is FQNEAQ. CDR3 length equals 18 residues. This CDR3 is CASSFLPWGRTNTGELFF. The CDR3 DNA sequence: TGTGCCAGCAGCTTCCTACCGTGGGGGCGTACGAACACCGGGGAGCTGTTTTTT. Full variable domain (rest looked up from reference TRBV7-8 and TRBJ2-2): GAGVSQSPRYKVAKRGQDVALRCDPISGHVSLFWYQQALGQGPEFLTYFQNEAQLDKSGLPSDRFFAERPEGSVSTLKIQRTQQEDSAVYLCASSFLPWGRTNTGELFFGEGSRLTVL.

The chain links TRBV6-2 or TRBV6-3 to TRBJ2-7, with 9 bases fitting TRBD2. V lost 2 bases and J lost 2; bases outside the gene matches: 1. The CDR3 is made up of 14 amino acids. Germline CDR1 is MNHEY and CDR2 is SVGEGT. The CDR3 sequence: CASSYGLATYEQYF. DNA of the CDR3: TGTGCCAGCAGTTACGGACTAGCGACCTACGAGCAGTACTTC.

V gene TRBV20-1 combines with J gene TRBJ1-2; 7 bases align to TRBD1. Germline V lookup: CDR1 DFQATT, CDR2 SNEGSKA (reference sequence). The trim removed 5 bases at V and 3 bases at J, leaving 6 bases unmatched. The CDR3 consists of 13 residues. CDR3 in amino acids: CSALPGGYYGYTF. CDR3 coding DNA: TGCAGTGCTCTTCCAGGGGGTTACTATGGCTACACCTTC.

This clonotype showed up just once. The CDR3: CASSRTGTGDDTQYF. In DNA, the CDR3 is TGCGCCAGCAGCCGGACCGGGACAGGGGACGATACGCAGTATTTT. This chain joins TRBV5-1 and TRBJ2-3; 10 bases match TRBD1. Germline V gene sequence: CDR1 SGHRS, CDR2 YFSETQ. The CDR3 contains 15 residues. Losses at the gene ends were 4 bases for V and 6 bases for J; bases not matched to a gene: 8.

The rearrangement joins TRBV29-1 to TRBJ2-7; TRBD1 aligns across 8 bases. This CDR3 is 13 amino acids long. Unmatched junction bases numbered 4, after V lost 5 bases and J lost 1 base. CDR1 is SQVTM, CDR2 ANQGSEA, per germline. The CDR3 nucleotides read TGCAGCGTTCAGACAGGGGCTTCCTACGAGCAGTACTTC. Translating it yields CSVQTGASYEQYF.

This chain uses TRBV27 with TRBJ1-3; maybe TRBD1 (6 bases). This CDR3 spans 13 amino acids. CDR1 is MNHEY, CDR2 SMNVEV, per germline (reference sequence). Trimming stripped 7 bases from V and 2 bases from J, with 9 bases between. CDR3 in amino acids: CASTTGTGNTIYF. The CDR3 nucleotides are TGTGCCAGCACTACAGGGACTGGAAACACCATATATTTT.

Turning to this clonotype: The junction departs from the called germline gene at one end, perhaps through a read error. The J gene is TRBJ1-3, the V gene TRBV5-1, with D hard to call. The CDR3 sequence is 15 residues long. CDR1 is SGHRS and CDR2 is YFSETQ in the germline V gene. In DNA form, the CDR3 reads TGCGCCAGCAGTTTGGACGGAGACTCTGGAAACACCATATATTTT. This encodes CASSLDGDSGNTIYF.

The rearrangement uses TRBV30 and TRBJ2-7; 11 nucleotides align to TRBD1. V lost 5 bases to trimming and J lost 7 bases; unmatched junction nucleotides: 16. Germline lookup yields CDR1 GTSNPN and CDR2 SVGIG (reference sequence). This CDR3 has 16 residues. The CDR3 loop reads CAWDGTGGTGSREQYF. For the CDR3, the DNA is TGTGCCTGGGACGGGACAGGGGGTACCGGTTCGAGAGAGCAGTACTTC.